These 2 T cell receptor beta chains share one sample of origin, sequenced in a study of CXCR3-negative and CXCR3-positive naive CD8 T cells. Researchers prepared the TRB cDNA libraries using 5' RACE with UMI labels. TCRdb re-called the 5' RACE reads; one entry per CDR3 protein, DNA not given. This sample contains about 56,000 distinct CDR3 sequences. Sequencing was carried out using memory CD8+ T cells from blood. The receptors were sampled from a human donor in good health. Some clones in this sample may be carry-over from other donors' samples.

The rearrangement uses TRBV12-3 or TRBV12-4 and TRBJ2-5; TCRdb indicates TRBD1, and absent DNA this call remains unverified. The CDR3 runs 13 residues. CDR3 sequence: CASRWDIQETQYF.

The chain couples TRBV7-9 to TRBJ2-1; the TRBD2 assignment by TCRdb is unverifiable without DNA. The germline V gene encodes CDR1 SEHNR and CDR2 FQNEAQ (reference sequence). The CDR3 runs to 13 residues. The CDR3 spells CASSPTSSNEQFF.